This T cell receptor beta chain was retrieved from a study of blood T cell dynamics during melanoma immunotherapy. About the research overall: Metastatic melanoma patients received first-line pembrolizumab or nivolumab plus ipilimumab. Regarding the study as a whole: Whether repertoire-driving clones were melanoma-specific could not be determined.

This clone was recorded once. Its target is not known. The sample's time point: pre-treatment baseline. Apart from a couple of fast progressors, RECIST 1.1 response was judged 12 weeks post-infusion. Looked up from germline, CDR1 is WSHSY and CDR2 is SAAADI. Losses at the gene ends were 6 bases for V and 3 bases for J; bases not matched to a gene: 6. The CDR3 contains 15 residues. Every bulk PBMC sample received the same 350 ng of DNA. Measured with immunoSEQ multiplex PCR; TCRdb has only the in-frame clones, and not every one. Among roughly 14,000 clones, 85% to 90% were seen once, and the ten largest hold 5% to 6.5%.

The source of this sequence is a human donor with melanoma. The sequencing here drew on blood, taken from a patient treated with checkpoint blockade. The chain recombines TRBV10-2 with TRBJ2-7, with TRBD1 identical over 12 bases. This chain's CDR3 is CASRGGQGAIYEQYF. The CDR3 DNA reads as TGCGCCAGCAGGGGGGGACAGGGGGCTATCTACGAGCAGTACTTC.